This T cell receptor beta chain comes out of a study of blood T cell repertoires in COVID-19. Study-level information: Samples came from the United States, Italy and Spain, spanning acute and convalescent COVID-19. The analysed material was cDNA or gDNA that came from T cells, B-cell-depleted T cells, or PBMCs.

The protocol was immunoSEQ multiplex PCR, while the TCRdb copy is restricted to in-frame clones and leaves out a portion. The sample lists 130,000 or so clones; 55% to 75% were seen once. Looked up from germline, CDR1 is SGHTA and CDR2 is FQGNSA. The CDR3 totals 14 residues. Trimming cost V 4 bases and J 7 bases; bases outside gene matches: 6. The genes are TRBV7-2 and TRBJ1-2, with 10 nucleotides matching TRBD1. The origin of this receptor is a woman aged 70-85 years with acute or convalescent COVID-19. What was sequenced was peripheral blood. The CDR3 is CASSSGQGESGYTF. In nucleotides, the CDR3 is TGTGCCAGCAGCTCCGGACAGGGGGAAAGTGGCTACACCTTC.